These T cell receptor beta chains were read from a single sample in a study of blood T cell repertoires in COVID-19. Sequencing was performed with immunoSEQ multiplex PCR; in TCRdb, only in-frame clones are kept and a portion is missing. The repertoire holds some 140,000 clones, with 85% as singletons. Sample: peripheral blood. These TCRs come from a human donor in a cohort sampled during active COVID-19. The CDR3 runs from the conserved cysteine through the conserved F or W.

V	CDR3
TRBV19	CASSPAADYSNQPQHF
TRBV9	CASTPRASMTDTQYF
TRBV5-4	CASSPEGGTGGFNEQFF
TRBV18	CASSLGHTRGQPQHF
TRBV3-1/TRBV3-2	CASSLKDLNTEAFF
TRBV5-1	CASSPPPDRPTNYNEQFF
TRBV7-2	CASSRELFGTDTQYF
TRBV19	CASSTWTASTFMNTEAFF
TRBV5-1	CASSLGMAGTEAFF
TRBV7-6	CASSLATGVTEKLFF
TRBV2	CASSAGTGGFVEGDTGELFF
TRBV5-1	CASSYGTVDEKLFF
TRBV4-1	CASSQAASGTPDTQYF
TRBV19	CASSRGRSENEQFF
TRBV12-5	CASGAEGTSPLHF
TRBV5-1	CASSLAIWTGEAFF
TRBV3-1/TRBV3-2	CASSQGTGNTEAFF
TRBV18	CASSPVRTGAVSGNTIYF
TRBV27	CASSLSRVDGYTF
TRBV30	CAWTPTGRGTDTQYF
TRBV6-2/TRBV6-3	CASSYRDRYTDTQYF
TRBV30	CAWSRGGDFNQPQHF
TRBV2	CASSVGLAGGFYNEQFF
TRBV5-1	CASSSFGTAETQYF
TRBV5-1	CASSYSGRNQETQYF
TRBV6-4	CASSPPGLRNEQFF
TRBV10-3	CAITKDREDTQYF
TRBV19	CASSPSNQPQHF
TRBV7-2	CAGSLAGGPTDTQYF